The next 14 T cell receptor beta chains were all read from a single sample in a study of long-term antiretroviral therapy in people with HIV. Runs used v3.0 of the immunoSEQ assay and were done at survey level. Sequencing used immunoSEQ multiplex PCR; TCRdb keeps in-frame clones, though not all of them. This table holds roughly 16,000 clones, roughly 80% found once. The sequencing used unsorted PBMCs, collected 2.3 years after starting antiretroviral therapy. These receptors originate from a middle-aged woman with HIV.

V and J are TRBV5-1 and TRBJ1-5, with D possibly TRBD1 on 5 matching bases. Trimming cost V 1 base and J 1 base, with 9 bases left between them. This CDR3 has 15 amino acids. Germline V lookup: CDR1 SGHRS, CDR2 YFSETQ. The CDR3: CASSLSGASNQPQHF. In DNA form, the CDR3 reads TGCGCCAGCAGCTTGAGCGGGGCCAGCAATCAGCCCCAGCATTTT.

The V call is TRBV5-5, the J call TRBJ2-7; 12 bases line up with TRBD2. The CDR3 has 14 residues. CDR1 is SGHKS and CDR2 is YYEKEE in the germline V gene (reference sequence). The ends lost 5 bases at V and 7 bases at J; junction bases unmatched: 7. The chain's CDR3 is CASRSGLAGEEQYF. The CDR3 DNA is TGTGCCAGCAGATCGGGACTAGCGGGCGAGGAGCAGTACTTC.

The chain couples TRBV11-1 to TRBJ1-4; D is unclear. V lost 6 bases to trimming and J lost 0 bases, with 5 bases between them. The CDR3 loop spans 13 amino acids. Germline V gene lookup returns CDR1 SGHAT and CDR2 FQDESV (reference sequence). CDR3 DNA: TGTGCCAGCAGTCCATCAACTAATGAAAAACTGTTTTTT. Translated: CASSPSTNEKLFF. The full variable domain, its missing parts supplied by reference TRBV11-1 and TRBJ1-4, is EAEVAQSPRYKITEKSQAVAFWCDPISGHATLYWYRQILGQGPELLVQFQDESVVDDSQLPKDRFSAERLKGVDSTLKIQPAELGDSAMYLCASSPSTNEKLFFGSGTQLSVL.

This clone has a single count. This sequence joins TRBV11-3 and TRBJ1-1, with D possibly matching TRBD1 (5 bases). This CDR3 spans 12 amino acids. V lost 1 base to trimming and J lost 7 bases, with 7 bases between them. Per germline, CDR1 SGHNT and CDR2 YENEEA. The CDR3 region is CASSLGQNEAFF. The CDR3 DNA follows: TGTGCCAGCAGCTTAGGACAGAATGAAGCTTTCTTT.

The sample holds one count of this clone. The genes are TRBV29-1 and TRBJ1-5; 8 bases align to TRBD1. The CDR3 consists of 12 residues. CDR1 is SQVTM and CDR2 is ANQGSEA in the germline V gene. The ends lost 7 bases at V and 4 bases at J; junction bases unmatched: 3. DNA for the CDR3: TGCAGCGCAGGACAGGGAAATCAGCCCCAGCATTTT. This codes for CSAGQGNQPQHF.

The gene calls are TRBV2 and TRBJ2-2, with TRBD2 matching 9 bases. V trimming: 8 bases; J trimming: 6 bases; junction bases outside the gene matches: 10. CDR3 length: 15 residues. CDR1 and CDR2 (germline): SNHLY, FYNNEI. In DNA form, the CDR3 reads TGTGCCAGCCGAGGGCGGGAGGGCCGCGCCGGGGAGCTGTTTTTT. This encodes CASRGREGRAGELFF.

The chain has TRBV5-1 and TRBJ2-3, with TRBD2 matching 9 bases. Trimming removed 0 bases from V and 2 bases from J; junction bases left unmatched: 10. CDR3 size: 18 residues. Germline V gene lookup returns CDR1 SGHRS and CDR2 YFSETQ. The CDR3, as DNA: TGCGCCAGCAGCTTGGCGGGACTAGCTCTCCCCCCCACAGATACGCAGTATTTT. Protein product: CASSLAGLALPPTDTQYF.

This chain uses TRBV30 with TRBJ2-1; D is perhaps TRBD1 (5 bases). Germline V CDR1 and CDR2: GTSNPN, SVGIG (reference sequence). CDR3 size: 13 residues. V gave up 4 bases and J gave up 9 bases, with 16 bases separating them. The CDR3, as DNA: TGTGCCTGGAACGGCGGACATCCCGGTGAGCAGTTCTTC. Translating it yields CAWNGGHPGEQFF. The complete variable domain, with remaining parts taken from reference TRBV30 and TRBJ2-1, reads SQTIHQWPATLVQPVGSPLSLECTVEGTSNPNLYWYRQAAGRGLQLLFYSVGIGQISSEVPQNLSASRPQDRQFILSSKKLLLSDSGFYLCAWNGGHPGEQFFGPGTRLTVL.

This clone turned up a few times. The chain combines TRBV7-9 with TRBJ1-2, with D unclear. Trimming cost V 1 base and J 6 bases, with 12 bases left between them. The germline gives CDR1 SEHNR, CDR2 FQNEAQ (reference sequence). The CDR3 sequence is 14 residues long. The CDR3 loop is CASSLGTAGNGYTF. CDR3 sequence (DNA): TGTGCCAGCAGCTTAGGTACAGCCGGGAATGGCTACACCTTC.

This chain uses TRBV5-6 with TRBJ2-4, with D possibly matching TRBD1 (5 bases). The CDR3 extends over 18 amino acids. CDR1 is SGHDT and CDR2 is YYEEEE in the germline V gene. V lost 4 bases, J lost 2 bases, and 22 bases lay in between. CDR3: CASSKGWTRGDSKNIQYF. The CDR3 DNA reads as TGTGCCAGCAGCAAGGGATGGACACGAGGAGACTCCAAAAACATTCAGTACTTC. Variable domain in full (rest from reference TRBV5-6 and TRBJ2-4): DAGVTQSPTHLIKTRGQQVTLRCSPKSGHDTVSWYQQALGQGPQFIFQYYEEEERQRGNFPDRFSGHQFPNYSSELNVNALLLGDSALYLCASSKGWTRGDSKNIQYFGAGTRLSVL.

This chain connects TRBV30 to TRBJ2-2; D remains ambiguous. Trimming pared 0 bases from V and 6 bases from J, leaving 14 bases between. CDR3 length: 15 amino acids. Germline CDR1 and CDR2: GTSNPN and SVGIG (reference sequence). The CDR3 spells CAWSVGDPRSGELFF. In nucleotides, the CDR3 is TGTGCCTGGAGTGTCGGCGACCCGCGTTCCGGGGAGCTGTTTTTT.

This chain links TRBV5-1 with TRBJ2-4, with D unresolved. The CDR3 extends over 16 amino acids. Trimming removed 2 bases at V and 5 bases at J, with 17 bases between. Germline V lookup: CDR1 SGHRS, CDR2 YFSETQ. The CDR3 DNA is TGCGCCAGCAGCTTCATGGGCTTCTCAAGCCAAAACATTCAGTACTTC. This translates into CASSFMGFSSQNIQYF.

The chain couples TRBV9 to TRBJ2-1, with TRBD2 matching over 8 bases. With 0 bases clipped from V and 3 bases from J, the junction kept 5 bases outside the gene matches. There are 16 residues in the CDR3. CDR1 SGDLS and CDR2 YYNGEE come from the germline V gene. The CDR3 spells CASSVAGGGYYNEQFF. DNA of the CDR3: TGTGCCAGCAGCGTAGCCGGCGGGGGGTACTACAATGAGCAGTTCTTC.

The J gene is TRBJ1-2, the V gene TRBV6-1; possible D gene TRBD1, 6 bases. CDR1 is MNHNS and CDR2 is SASEGT in the germline V gene. Trimming removed 6 bases at V and 1 base at J, with 12 bases between. There are 14 residues in the CDR3. The CDR3: CASRPNRVNYGYTF. CDR3 coding DNA: TGTGCCAGCAGGCCGAACAGGGTTAACTATGGCTACACCTTC.